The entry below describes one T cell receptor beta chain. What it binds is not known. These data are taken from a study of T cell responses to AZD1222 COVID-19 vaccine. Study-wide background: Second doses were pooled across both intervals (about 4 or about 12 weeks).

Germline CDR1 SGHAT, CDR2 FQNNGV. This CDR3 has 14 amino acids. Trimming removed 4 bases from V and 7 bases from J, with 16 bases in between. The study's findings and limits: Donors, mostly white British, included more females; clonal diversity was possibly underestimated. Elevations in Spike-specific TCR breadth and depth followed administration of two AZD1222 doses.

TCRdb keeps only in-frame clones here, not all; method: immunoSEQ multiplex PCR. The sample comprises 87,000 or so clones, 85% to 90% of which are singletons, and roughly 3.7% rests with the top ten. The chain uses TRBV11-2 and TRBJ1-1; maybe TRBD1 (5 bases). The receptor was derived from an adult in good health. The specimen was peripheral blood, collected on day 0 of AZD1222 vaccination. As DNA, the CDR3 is TGTGCCAGCAGCTCCGGGGCTGTCCGAGATGAAGCTTTCTTT. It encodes CASSSGAVRDEAFF.